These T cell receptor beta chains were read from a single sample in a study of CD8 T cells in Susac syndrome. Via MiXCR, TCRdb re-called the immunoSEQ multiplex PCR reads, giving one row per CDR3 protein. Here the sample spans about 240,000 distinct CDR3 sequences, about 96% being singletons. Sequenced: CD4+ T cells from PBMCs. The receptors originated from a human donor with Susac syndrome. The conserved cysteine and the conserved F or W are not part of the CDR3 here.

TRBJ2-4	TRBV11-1	ASSPSPGTAGTKNIQY
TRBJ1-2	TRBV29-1	SVEGQGTGYT
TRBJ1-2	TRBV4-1	ATYTPGTAESYGYT
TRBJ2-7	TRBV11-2	ASRHWLIQSEQY
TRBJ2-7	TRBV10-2	ASSELHNEQY
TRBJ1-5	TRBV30	AWSSVSGNNQPQH
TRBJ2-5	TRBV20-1	SAPGEIETQY
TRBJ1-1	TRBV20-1	SASLGGKAF
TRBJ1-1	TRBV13	ASRPPGGEFTEAF
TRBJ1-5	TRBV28	ASSFLARHQPQH
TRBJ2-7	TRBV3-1	ASSPRAAGGSYEQY
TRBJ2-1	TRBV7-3	ASSLTGGGRADNEQF
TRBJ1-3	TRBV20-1	SASSGLGNTIY
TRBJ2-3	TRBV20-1	SARDPRASESTDTQY
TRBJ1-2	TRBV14	ASSRGRSYGYT
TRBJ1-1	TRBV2	ASSLSGPETENTEAF
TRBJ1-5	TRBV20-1	SAGGKGGQPQH
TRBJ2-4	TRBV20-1	SARQGDPRSIQY
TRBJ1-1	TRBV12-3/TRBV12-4	ASRLMVTEAF
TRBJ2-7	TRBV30	AWARREGGEQY
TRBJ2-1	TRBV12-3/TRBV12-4	ASSLDKSLVNEQF
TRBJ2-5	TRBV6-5	ASSYRGNAKETQY
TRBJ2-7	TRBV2	ASSLGQGMGEQY
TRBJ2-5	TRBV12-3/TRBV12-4	ASIPTTGSGTQY
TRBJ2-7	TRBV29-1	SVARVSYEQY
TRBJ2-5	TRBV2	ASSKGTGATTGQETQY
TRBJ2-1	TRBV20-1	SAREGTDYNEQF
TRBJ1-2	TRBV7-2	ASSLKGSGPADGYT
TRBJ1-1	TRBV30	AWSFQGWAEAF
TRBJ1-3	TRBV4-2	ASSHPGTADSGNTIY
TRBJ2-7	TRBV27	ASSSGLAGEQY
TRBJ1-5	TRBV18	ASSPRGQEHQPQH
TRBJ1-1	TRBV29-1	SATMNTEAF
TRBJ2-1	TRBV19	ASARTEGLAGGSYNEQF
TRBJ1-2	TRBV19	ASSRMDRTANYGYT
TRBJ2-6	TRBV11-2	ASSLVVRGRGANVLT
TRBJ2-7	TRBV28	ASAGYPPKGQY
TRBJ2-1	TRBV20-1	SATGETNEQF
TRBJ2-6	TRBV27	ASSLRHPPFSGANVLT
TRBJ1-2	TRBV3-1	ASSQGRVAHGYT
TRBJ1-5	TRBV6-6	ATLAAGREQPQH
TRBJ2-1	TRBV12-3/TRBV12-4	ASSLSGFYNEQF
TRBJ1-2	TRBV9	ASSTRTGTNYGYT
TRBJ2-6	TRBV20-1	SASGANKAGANVLT
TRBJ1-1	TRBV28	ASSFQNTEAF
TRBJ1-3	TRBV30	AWSVLGGLSSGNTIY
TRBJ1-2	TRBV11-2	ASSSRLEGPGYT
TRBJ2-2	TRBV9	ASSVAGRGGELF
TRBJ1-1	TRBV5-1	ASSLGHTNTEAF
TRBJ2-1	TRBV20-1	SAPGQGAFEQF
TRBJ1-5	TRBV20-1	SARDTESNQPQH
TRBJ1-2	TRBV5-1	ASSPDNGYGYT